This paragraph reports one T cell receptor beta chain. TCR sequencing used cDNA made by reverse transcription of extracted RNA. The assay was immunoSEQ multiplex PCR, and TCRdb's table has in-frame clones only and misses some. The sample contains roughly 110,000 clones, around 84% of which appear only once. The germline V gene encodes CDR1 MNHNS and CDR2 SASEGT. Trimming stripped 2 bases from V and 4 bases from J, with 12 bases between. The CDR3 spans 15 residues. The sample comes from a study of CD8+ T cells in alopecia areata. Treatment defined: oral pan-JAK inhibitor, 5-10 mg twice daily. The sequence was obtained from a human donor with alopecia areata. Material: CD8+ T cells sorted from blood, obtained at week 24, from a patient treated with tofacitinib. The chain uses TRBV6-1 and TRBJ2-1, with D perhaps TRBD2 (5 bases). CDR3 in amino acids: CASSESGDPYNEQFF. Written as DNA, the CDR3 is TGTGCCAGCAGTGAAAGCGGCGACCCTTACAATGAGCAGTTCTTC.